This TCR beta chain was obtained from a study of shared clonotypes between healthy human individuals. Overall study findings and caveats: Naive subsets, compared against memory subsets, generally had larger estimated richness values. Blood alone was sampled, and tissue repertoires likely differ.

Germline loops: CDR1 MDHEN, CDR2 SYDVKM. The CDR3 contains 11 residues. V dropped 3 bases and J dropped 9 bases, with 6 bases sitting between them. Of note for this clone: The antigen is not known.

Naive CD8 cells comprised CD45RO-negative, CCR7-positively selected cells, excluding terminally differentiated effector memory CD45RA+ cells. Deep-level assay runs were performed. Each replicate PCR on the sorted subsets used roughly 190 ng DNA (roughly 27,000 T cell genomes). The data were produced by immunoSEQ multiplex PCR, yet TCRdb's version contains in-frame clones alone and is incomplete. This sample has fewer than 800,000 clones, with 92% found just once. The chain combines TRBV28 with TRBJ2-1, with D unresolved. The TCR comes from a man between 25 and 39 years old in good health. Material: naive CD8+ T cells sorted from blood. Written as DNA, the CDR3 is TGTGCCAGCAGTTTGTATTTTGAGCAGTTCTTC. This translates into CASSLYFEQFF.